This T cell receptor (beta chain) was captured by sequencing in a study of cytotoxic CD8 clonotypes in ibrutinib-treated CLL. Study-level information: Complete response was seen in 2 patients and partial in around 24; roughly twelve progressed and 14 stayed remitted after a median roughly 65 months.

Per germline, CDR1 SGHAT and CDR2 FQNNGV. This CDR3 has 17 residues. J lost 7 bases, V lost 5 bases, and 8 bases had no gene match. Sequenced by immunoSEQ multiplex PCR; TCRdb stores in-frame clones only, minus some. The profile covers 60,000 to 70,000 clones, with around three fifths appearing a single time and roughly 15% taken by the ten largest. This TCR came from a human donor with chronic lymphocytic leukemia. The sequencing used PBMCs, collected after 12 months of ibrutinib treatment. This chain joins TRBV11-2 and TRBJ2-1; TRBD2 aligns across 16 bases. This chain's CDR3 is CASSVGLAGGRGNEQFF. The CDR3 DNA is TGTGCCAGCAGCGTGGGACTAGCGGGAGGGCGTGGTAATGAGCAGTTCTTC.